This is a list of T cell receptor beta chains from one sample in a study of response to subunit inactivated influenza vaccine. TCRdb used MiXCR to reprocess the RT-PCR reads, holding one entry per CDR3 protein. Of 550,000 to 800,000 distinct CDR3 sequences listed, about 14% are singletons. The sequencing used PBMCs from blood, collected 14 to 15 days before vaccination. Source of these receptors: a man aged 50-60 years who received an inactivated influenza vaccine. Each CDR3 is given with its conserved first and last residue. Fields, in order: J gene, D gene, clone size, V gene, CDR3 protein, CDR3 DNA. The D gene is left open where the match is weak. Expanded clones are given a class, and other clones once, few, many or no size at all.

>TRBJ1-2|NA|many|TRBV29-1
CSVEPGGPYGYTF
TGCAGCGTTGAACCAGGAGGCCCCTATGGCTACACCTTC
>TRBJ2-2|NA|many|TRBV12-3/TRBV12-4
CASSWGTGELFF
TGTGCCAGCAGTTGGGGGACCGGGGAGCTGTTTTTT
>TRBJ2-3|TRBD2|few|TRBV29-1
CSVDERGQYTQYF
TGCAGCGTTGACGAGCGGGGGCAGTATACGCAGTATTTT
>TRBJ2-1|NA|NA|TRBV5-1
CASSLEPGSHNEQFF
TGCGCCAGCAGCTTGGAGCCAGGGTCCCACAATGAGCAGTTCTTC
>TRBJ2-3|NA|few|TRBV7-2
CASSLGGGRTSTDTQYF
TGTGCCAGCAGCTTAGGGGGTGGGCGGACTAGCACAGATACGCAGTATTTT
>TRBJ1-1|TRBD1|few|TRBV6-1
CASSAPGQGSTEAFF
TGTGCCAGCAGTGCTCCGGGACAGGGGTCCACTGAAGCTTTCTTT
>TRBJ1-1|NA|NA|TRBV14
CASTPDFNWDTEAFF
TGTGCCAGCACCCCGGACTTCAACTGGGACACTGAAGCTTTCTTT
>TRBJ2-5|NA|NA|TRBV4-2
CASSFHGATKETQYF
TGTGCCAGCAGCTTCCACGGGGCAACTAAAGAGACCCAGTACTTC
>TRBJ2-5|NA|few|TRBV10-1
CASSHRTPVGLETQYF
TGCGCCAGCAGTCACAGGACCCCCGTGGGGTTGGAGACCCAGTACTTC
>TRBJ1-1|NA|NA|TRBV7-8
CASSLVGFGEAFF
TGTGCCAGCAGCTTAGTTGGTTTCGGTGAAGCTTTCTTT
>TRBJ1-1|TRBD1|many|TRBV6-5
CASSYSPQTGRRNTEAFF
TGTGCCAGCAGTTACTCGCCCCAGACAGGGCGAAGGAACACTGAAGCTTTCTTT
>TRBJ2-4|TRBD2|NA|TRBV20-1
CSATGLAGRRDIQYF
TGCAGTGCTACCGGCCTAGCGGGTCGACGGGACATTCAGTACTTC
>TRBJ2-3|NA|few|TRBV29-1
CSVDRTDTQYF
TGCAGCGTAGACCGCACAGATACGCAGTATTTT
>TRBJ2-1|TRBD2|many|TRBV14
CASRIPGLAGAEQFF
TGTGCCAGCAGAATTCCGGGACTAGCGGGGGCTGAGCAGTTCTTC
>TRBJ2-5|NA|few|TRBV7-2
CASSHRLVRETQYF
TGTGCCAGCAGCCATCGACTAGTTCGGGAGACCCAGTACTTC
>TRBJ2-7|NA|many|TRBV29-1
CSVEQGRPSEQYF
TGCAGCGTTGAGCAGGGTCGTCCCTCCGAGCAGTACTTC
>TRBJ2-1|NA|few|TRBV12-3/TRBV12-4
CASSHTRISYNEQFF
TGTGCCAGCAGCCACACTAGGATTTCCTACAATGAGCAGTTCTTC
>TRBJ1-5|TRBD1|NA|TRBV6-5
CASSSSNLGTGNQPQHF
TGTGCCAGCAGTTCCAGTAACCTCGGGACAGGCAATCAGCCCCAGCATTTT
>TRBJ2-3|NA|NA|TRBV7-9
CASSQTADTQYF
TGTGCCAGCAGCCAGACGGCAGATACGCAGTATTTT
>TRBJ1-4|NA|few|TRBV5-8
CASSRGDSSTNEKLFF
TGTGCCAGCAGCCGGGGAGACTCCTCAACTAATGAAAAACTGTTTTTT
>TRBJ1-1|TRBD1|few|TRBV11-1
CASSPWVGTEGLNTEAFF
TGTGCCAGCAGCCCCTGGGTAGGGACAGAGGGATTGAACACTGAAGCTTTCTTT
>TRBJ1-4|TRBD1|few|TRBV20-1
CSARDTGTGREKLFF
TGCAGTGCTAGAGATACCGGGACAGGTCGTGAAAAACTGTTTTTT
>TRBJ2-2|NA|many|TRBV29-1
CSVGDTVGELFF
TGCAGCGTGGGGGACACCGTCGGGGAGCTGTTTTTT
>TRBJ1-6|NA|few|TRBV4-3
CASSQDPDSPLHF
TGCGCCAGCAGCCAAGATCCCGATTCACCCCTCCACTTT
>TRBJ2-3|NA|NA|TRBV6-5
CASRTDGATDTQYF
TGTGCCAGCCGTACCGACGGAGCCACAGATACGCAGTATTTT
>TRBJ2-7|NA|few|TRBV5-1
CASRGGGQPYEQYF
TGCGCCAGCAGGGGGGGAGGACAACCCTACGAGCAGTACTTC
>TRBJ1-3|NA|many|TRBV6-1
CASRRRGAYSGNTIYF
TGTGCCAGCCGCCGGCGAGGGGCGTACTCTGGAAACACCATATATTTT
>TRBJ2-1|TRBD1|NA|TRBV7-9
CASSPRDRVFF
TGTGCCAGCAGCCCCCGGGACAGGGTCTTCTTC
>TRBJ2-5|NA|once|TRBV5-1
CASSWGDPQETQYF
TGCGCCAGCAGCTGGGGGGATCCCCAAGAGACCCAGTACTTC
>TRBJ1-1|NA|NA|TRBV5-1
CASTGLMNTEAFF
TGCGCCAGCACCGGACTGATGAACACTGAAGCTTTCTTT
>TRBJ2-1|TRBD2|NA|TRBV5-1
CASSFVGSGRDYNEQFF
TGCGCCAGCAGCTTCGTGGGTAGCGGGCGCGACTACAATGAGCAGTTCTTC
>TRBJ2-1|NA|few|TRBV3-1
CASSQDPRSALYNEQFF
TGTGCCAGCAGCCAAGATCCGCGTAGTGCTTTATACAATGAGCAGTTCTTC
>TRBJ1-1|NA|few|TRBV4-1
CASSQAGILPGLTNPEAFF
TGCGCCAGCAGCCAAGCTGGAATTCTACCGGGACTAACGAACCCTGAAGCTTTCTTT
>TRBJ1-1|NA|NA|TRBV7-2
CASSLLGQPVAFF
TGTGCCAGCAGCTTATTGGGACAACCGGTAGCTTTCTTT
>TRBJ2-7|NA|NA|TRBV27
CASSELVGGYEQYF
TGTGCCAGCAGTGAACTAGTGGGGGGCTACGAGCAGTACTTC
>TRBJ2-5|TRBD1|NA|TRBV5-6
CASSPWLLIGQGVETQYF
TGTGCCAGCAGCCCATGGTTACTTATTGGACAGGGGGTAGAGACCCAGTACTTC
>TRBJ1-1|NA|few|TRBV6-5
CASSYYVLKKSPSHFF
TGTGCCAGCAGCTACTACGTCCTCAAAAAAAGTCCGTCGCATTTCTTT
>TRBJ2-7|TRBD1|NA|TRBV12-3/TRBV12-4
CASSRYMTGGYEQYF
TGTGCCAGCAGTCGATATATGACAGGGGGCTACGAGCAGTACTTC
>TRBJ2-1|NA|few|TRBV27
CASSLKVGAAPNEQFF
TGTGCCAGCAGTTTAAAGGTCGGCGCCGCGCCCAATGAGCAGTTCTTC
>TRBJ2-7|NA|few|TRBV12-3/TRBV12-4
CASSLRGGVGIYEQYF
TGTGCCAGCAGTTTACGCGGGGGCGTGGGGATCTACGAGCAGTACTTC
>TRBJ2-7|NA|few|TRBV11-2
CASSLGWVSYEQYF
TGTGCCAGCAGCTTAGGGTGGGTCTCCTACGAGCAGTACTTC
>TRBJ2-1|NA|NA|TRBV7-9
CASSPYRDNEQFF
TGTGCCAGCAGCCCCTACAGGGACAATGAGCAGTTCTTC
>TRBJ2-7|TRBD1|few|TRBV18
CASSPRGQGWEQYF
TGTGCCAGCTCACCACGTGGACAGGGATGGGAGCAGTACTTC
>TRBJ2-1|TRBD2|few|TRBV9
CASSTRLAGGRNEQFF
TGTGCCAGCAGCACCCGACTAGCGGGAGGTCGGAATGAGCAGTTCTTC
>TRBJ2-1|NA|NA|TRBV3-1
CASSLAGGIGNEQFF
TGTGCCAGCAGCCTAGCTGGGGGCATCGGTAATGAGCAGTTCTTC
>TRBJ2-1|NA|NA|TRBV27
CASSTTVSSYNEQFF
TGTGCCAGCAGTACGACCGTTAGCTCCTACAATGAGCAGTTCTTC
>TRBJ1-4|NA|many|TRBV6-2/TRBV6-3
CASSRLGTSNEKLFF
TGTGCCAGCAGTCGACTCGGGACATCTAATGAAAAACTGTTTTTT
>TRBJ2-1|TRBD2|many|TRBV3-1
CASSQDGGGSYNEQFF
TGTGCCAGCAGCCAAGATGGGGGGGGCTCCTACAATGAGCAGTTCTTC
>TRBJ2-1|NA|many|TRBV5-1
CASSLMPEGMNEQFF
TGCGCCAGCAGCTTAATGCCCGAGGGTATGAATGAGCAGTTCTTC
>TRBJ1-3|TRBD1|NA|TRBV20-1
CSADRGGSGNTIYF
TGCAGTGCTGACAGGGGAGGCTCTGGAAACACCATATATTTT
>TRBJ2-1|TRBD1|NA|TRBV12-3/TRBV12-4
CASSERTGSNQQFF
TGTGCCAGCAGTGAAAGGACAGGGAGTAATCAGCAGTTCTTC
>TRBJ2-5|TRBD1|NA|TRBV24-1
CATSDTGQQETQYF
TGTGCCACCAGTGACACGGGACAGCAAGAGACCCAGTACTTC
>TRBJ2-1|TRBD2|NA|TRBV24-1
CATSSLDGTSGRGEQLF
TGTGCCACCAGTTCCCTAGACGGGACTAGCGGGAGAGGTGAGCAGCTCTTC
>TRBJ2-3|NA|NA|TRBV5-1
CASCITTDTQYF
TGCGCCAGCTGTATAACCACAGATACGCAGTATTTT
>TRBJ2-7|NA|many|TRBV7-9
CASSPGARTYEQYF
TGTGCCAGCAGCCCGGGGGCTAGGACCTACGAGCAGTACTTC